The 14 T cell receptor beta chains given below trace back to one sample, sequenced in a study of OX40 agonist ivuxolimab in advanced cancers. Sequencing used immunoSEQ multiplex PCR; TCRdb keeps in-frame clones, though not all of them. Of 6,000 to 8,000 clones listed, about 74% are singletons. The sample in question was CD4+ or CD8+ T cells sorted from blood, obtained in a trial of the OX40 agonist ivuxolimab. These TCRs come from an adult with an advanced solid tumor such as melanoma, head and neck, liver or kidney cancer.

The genes are TRBV10-1 and TRBJ2-7; a weak D match, TRBD1 (6 bases). The CDR3 is 15 residues long. Germline CDR1 and CDR2: WNHNN and SYGVQD (reference sequence). V gave up 3 bases and J gave up 2 bases, with 14 bases separating them. The CDR3, as DNA: TGCGCCAGCAGTGAAGGTTGGGACACGACCTACGAGCAGTACTTC. Its translation: CASSEGWDTTYEQYF.

The rearrangement links TRBV4-1 to TRBJ2-7, with 9 bases identical to TRBD1. The CDR3 runs to 17 residues. The germline CDR1 and CDR2 sequences are MGHRA and YSYEKL. Trimming at V came to 1 base and at J to 4 bases, leaving 11 bases not matched to a gene. CDR3 DNA sequence: TGCGCCAGCAGCCAAGGGGTGGAGGGACAGGGCCTATACGAGCAGTACTTC. It is translated as CASSQGVEGQGLYEQYF.

The CDR3 loop is CASRKGGLNNEQFF. The CDR3 nucleotides read TGTGCCAGCCGTAAAGGGGGGCTAAACAATGAGCAGTTCTTC. This chain joins TRBV27 and TRBJ2-1; D may match TRBD1 or TRBD2 (6 bases each). V was cut by 8 bases and J by 5 bases, with 16 bases left in between. The germline V gene encodes CDR1 MNHEY and CDR2 SMNVEV (reference sequence). The CDR3 is 14 amino acids.

The rearrangement links TRBV6-1 to TRBJ2-2, with TRBD2 matching 8 bases. V shed 2 bases and J 7 bases; nucleotides not matched to a gene: 12. Germline-derived CDR1 and CDR2 are MNHNS and SASEGT. This CDR3 region has 17 residues. CDR3 residues: CASSEFVAGGKGGELFF. In nucleotides, the CDR3 is TGTGCCAGCAGTGAATTCGTGGCGGGAGGAAAGGGCGGGGAGCTGTTTTTT.

Regarding this clone: The sample contains more than one DNA sequence encoding this CDR3. V usage is TRBV30 and J usage is TRBJ2-7; D gene uncertain. The CDR3 spans 13 residues. V was cut by 1 base and J by 3 bases, with 10 bases left in between. Germline-derived CDR1 and CDR2 are GTSNPN and SVGIG (reference sequence). CDR3 in DNA: TGTGCCTGGAGTGGACTGGGGTTCTACGAGCAGTACTTC. Its protein product is CAWSGLGFYEQYF.

In its sample, this clone is medium-sized. This chain connects TRBV9 to TRBJ2-1; 7 nucleotides match TRBD1. J gave up 0 bases and V 1 base, and 7 bases lay outside the gene matches. The CDR3 totals 17 residues. Germline lookup yields CDR1 SGDLS and CDR2 YYNGEE. CDR3 sequence: CASSVPVQGSSYNEQFF. CDR3 DNA sequence: TGTGCCAGCAGCGTACCAGTACAGGGGAGCTCCTACAATGAGCAGTTCTTC.

By its share, this clone is medium-sized. This chain links TRBV28 with TRBJ2-7, with D unclear. V was clipped by 7 bases and J by 0 bases, with 16 bases between them. The CDR3 runs 15 residues. The V gene's germline CDR1 is MDHEN and CDR2 SYDVKM. CDR3 bases: TGTGCCAGCAACAGCCCGACCGAAAGCTCCTACGAGCAGTACTTC. Translated, it gives CASNSPTESSYEQYF.

CDR3 coding DNA: TGTGCCAGCGGGTCGGGTCGGGGTATCGAGCAGTACTTC. It encodes CASGSGRGIEQYF. This chain uses TRBV27 with TRBJ2-7; maybe TRBD2 (5 bases). Germline V gene lookup returns CDR1 MNHEY and CDR2 SMNVEV (reference sequence). The CDR3 totals 13 residues. Trimming shortened V by 8 bases and J by 6 bases, and 17 bases separated the two germline ends.

In its sample, this clone is medium-sized. The chain carries TRBV28 and TRBJ1-5; 7 bases match TRBD1. The CDR3 has 13 amino acids. V was clipped by 8 bases and J by 4 bases; unmatched bases: 5. Germline V gives CDR1 MDHEN, CDR2 SYDVKM. The chain's CDR3 is CASQYRGNQPQHF. The CDR3 DNA sequence: TGTGCCAGCCAATACAGGGGAAATCAGCCCCAGCATTTT. Variable domain in full (rest from reference TRBV28 and TRBJ1-5): DVKVTQSSRYLVKRTGEKVFLECVQDMDHENMFWYRQDPGLGLRLIYFSYDVKMKEKGDIPEGYSVSREKKERFSLILESASTNQTSMYLCASQYRGNQPQHFGDGTRLSIL.

V is TRBV7-6 and J is TRBJ1-2, with TRBD1 matching over 10 bases. The J segment lost 6 bases and the V segment lost 2 bases, leaving 3 bases of the junction unmatched. The germline V gene has CDR1 SGHVS and CDR2 FNYEAQ. The CDR3 runs 14 residues. CDR3 amino acids: CASSLIGTGDGYTF. The CDR3 DNA is TGTGCCAGCAGCTTAATCGGGACAGGGGATGGCTACACCTTC.

The chain has TRBV13 and TRBJ2-2; 11 bases align to TRBD2. The ends lost 4 bases at V and 1 base at J; junction bases unmatched: 5. This CDR3 is built from 17 residues. Germline CDR1 PRHDT, CDR2 FYEKMQ (reference sequence). The CDR3 nucleotides are TGTGCCAGCAGCTCCACGACTAGCGGGGAGAACACCGGGGAGCTGTTTTTT. Encoded protein: CASSSTTSGENTGELFF.

This clone has just a few counts. V gene TRBV7-9 combines with J gene TRBJ2-1, with a tentative D call TRBD1 (6 bases). Germline-derived CDR1 and CDR2 are SEHNR and FQNEAQ (reference sequence). With 1 base removed from V and 10 bases from J, the gap between germline ends came to 8 bases. CDR3 size: 12 residues. CDR3: CASSLGGGEQFF. The CDR3 nucleotides read TGTGCCAGCAGCTTAGGTGGGGGCGAGCAGTTCTTC.

This sequence joins TRBV18 and TRBJ1-1, with 7 positions matching TRBD1. V was pared by 0 bases and J by 2 bases, with 0 bases of the junction left unmatched. Looked up from germline, CDR1 is KGHSH and CDR2 is LQKENI. The CDR3 is 14 amino acids. Here the CDR3 reads CASSPPGGNTEAFF. For the CDR3, the DNA is TGTGCCAGCTCACCACCAGGGGGCAACACTGAAGCTTTCTTT. Using reference TRBV18 and TRBJ1-1 for the parts outside the CDR3, the full variable domain is NAGVMQNPRHLVRRRGQEARLRCSPMKGHSHVYWYRQLPEEGLKFMVYLQKENIIDESGMPKERFSAEFPKEGPSILRIQQVVRGDSAAYFCASSPPGGNTEAFFGQGTRLTVV.

In this sample, this clone turned up once. The chain is built from TRBV27 and TRBJ1-5; D perhaps matches TRBD1 (5 bases). The CDR3 runs 14 residues. The germline CDR1 and CDR2 sequences are MNHEY and SMNVEV (reference sequence). The germline V and J ends were trimmed by 7 bases and 3 bases, with 13 bases remaining between them. The CDR3 is CASTPQGPNQPQHF. The CDR3 DNA is TGTGCCAGCACCCCTCAGGGTCCCAATCAGCCCCAGCATTTT.